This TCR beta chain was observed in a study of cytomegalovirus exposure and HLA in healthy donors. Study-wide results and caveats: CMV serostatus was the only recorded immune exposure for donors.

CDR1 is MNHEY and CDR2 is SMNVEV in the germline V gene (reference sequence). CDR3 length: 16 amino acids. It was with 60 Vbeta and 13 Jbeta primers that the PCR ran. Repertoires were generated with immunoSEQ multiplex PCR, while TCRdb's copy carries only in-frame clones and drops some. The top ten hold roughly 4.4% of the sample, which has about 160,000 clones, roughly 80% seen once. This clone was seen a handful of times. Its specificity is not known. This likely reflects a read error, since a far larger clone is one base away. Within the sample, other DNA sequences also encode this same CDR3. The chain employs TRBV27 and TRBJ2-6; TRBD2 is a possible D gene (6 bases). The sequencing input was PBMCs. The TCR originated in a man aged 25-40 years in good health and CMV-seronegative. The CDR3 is CASSFYSGSGANVLTF. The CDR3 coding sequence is TGTGCCAGCAGTTTCTATAGCGGTTCTGGGGCTAACGTCCTGACTTTC. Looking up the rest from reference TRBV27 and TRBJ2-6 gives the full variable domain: EAQVTQNPRYLITVTGKKLTVTCSQNMNHEYMSWYRQDPGLGLRQIYYSMNVEVTDKGDVPEGYKVSRKEKRNFPLILESPSPNQTSLYFCASSFYSGSGANVLTFGAGSRLTVL.